Presented here are 8 T cell receptor beta chains from one specimen sequenced in a study of beta chain features in type 1 diabetes. The study's findings and limits: Type 1 diabetes patients had TCRB CDR3s that were shorter (moderately but significantly so) in all four CD4+ subsets.

As every portion of the isolated RNA was reverse transcribed, the sequencing read expressed TCRB transcripts. Some clones are missing from TCRdb's copy, which holds only in-frame ones; the method was immunoSEQ multiplex PCR. The repertoire holds around 360,000 clones, with roughly 12% as singletons. For these receptors, no antigen is known. Sequencing was carried out using naive CD4+ T cells from blood. The receptors derive from a woman aged 18 to 35 with type 1 diabetes.

The V and J genes are TRBV28 and TRBJ2-7; D might be TRBD1 (6 bases). Per the germline V gene, CDR1 is MDHEN and CDR2 is SYDVKM. Trimming took 7 bases from V and 0 from J, leaving 10 bases between them. The CDR3 runs to 13 residues. CDR3 coding DNA: TGTGCCAGCAAGGGGACACCCTCCTACGAGCAGTACTTC. Translated: CASKGTPSYEQYF. The whole variable domain, remainder taken from reference TRBV28 and TRBJ2-7, is DVKVTQSSRYLVKRTGEKVFLECVQDMDHENMFWYRQDPGLGLRLIYFSYDVKMKEKGDIPEGYSVSREKKERFSLILESASTNQTSMYLCASKGTPSYEQYFGPGTRLTVT.

V usage is TRBV6-6 and J usage is TRBJ2-7; TRBD2 matches at 9 bases. This CDR3 has 14 amino acids. Looked up from germline, CDR1 is MNHNY and CDR2 is SVGAGI (reference sequence). The V segment lost 5 bases and the J segment 6 bases; nucleotides outside the gene matches: 8. CDR3 sequence reads: CASSGPGLAPEQYF. The CDR3 DNA is TGTGCCAGCAGTGGGCCGGGACTAGCTCCCGAGCAGTACTTC.

This clone has more than one count but fewer than ten. The chain has TRBV27 and TRBJ1-1; no firm D call. The CDR3 is 14 residues long. The germline V gene has CDR1 MNHEY and CDR2 SMNVEV (reference sequence). The V end lost 5 bases, the J end lost 0 bases, and 10 bases lay between the germline ends. In DNA form, the CDR3 reads TGTGCCAGCAGTCAAAGGCAGGTGAACACTGAAGCTTTCTTT. It codes for CASSQRQVNTEAFF.

The CDR3 DNA sequence: TGTGCCAGCAGCGTAAGCAACAGGGTTGACGAGCAGTACTTC. Protein sequence: CASSVSNRVDEQYF. The chain links TRBV9 to TRBJ2-7; D perhaps matches TRBD1 (6 bases). With 1 base removed from V and 5 bases from J, the gap between germline ends came to 13 bases. There are 14 residues in the CDR3. The germline gives CDR1 SGDLS, CDR2 YYNGEE.

This rearrangement joins TRBV9 to TRBJ1-4; weak D call: TRBD1 (5 bases). Looked up from germline, CDR1 is SGDLS and CDR2 is YYNGEE. This CDR3 region has 15 residues. The V and J ends lost 6 bases and 6 bases respectively, with 18 bases between them. DNA for the CDR3: TGTGCCAGCACGCCGGGGGGGACGGGGTATGAAAAACTGTTTTTT. Translation gives CASTPGGTGYEKLFF. Full variable domain (missing parts from reference TRBV9 and TRBJ1-4): DSGVTQTPKHLITATGQRVTLRCSPRSGDLSVYWYQQSLDQGLQFLIQYYNGEERAKGNILERFSAQQFPDLHSELNLSSLELGDSALYFCASTPGGTGYEKLFFGSGTQLSVL.

This clone was found a few times. Different DNA sequences within this sample yield the same CDR3. This rearrangement joins TRBV18 to TRBJ2-7; TRBD1 matches 8 bases. The CDR3 runs to 14 residues. Germline loops: CDR1 KGHSH, CDR2 LQKENI. The V gene end was trimmed by 6 bases and the J gene end by 2 bases; junction bases not matched to a gene: 6. The CDR3 nucleotides are TGTGCCAGCTCCCTTGGACAGGGCCCCTACGAGCAGTACTTC. Its translation: CASSLGQGPYEQYF.

The chain combines TRBV5-6 with TRBJ2-7; D is ambiguous. Trimming took 0 bases from V and 5 from J, leaving 12 bases between them. This CDR3 comprises 14 residues. Germline V gene data show CDR1 as SGHDT and CDR2 as YYEEEE. The CDR3 region has the DNA TGTGCCAGCAGCTTGGATCGTAGCCCCCACGAGCAGTACTTC. The encoded protein is CASSLDRSPHEQYF.

This chain links TRBV5-1 with TRBJ1-1, with TRBD1 identical over 9 bases. V was clipped by 6 bases and J by 5 bases; unmatched bases: 5. The CDR3 extends over 13 amino acids. Per germline, CDR1 SGHRS and CDR2 YFSETQ. The CDR3 coding sequence is TGCGCCAGCAACCGGGACAGGGATACTGAAGCTTTCTTT. It is translated as CASNRDRDTEAFF.